This T cell receptor beta chain was sequenced in a study of T cell changes during pregnancy in multiple sclerosis. The V and J ends lost 0 bases and 6 bases, in that order; junction bases with no gene match: 5. From germline, CDR1 is LGHNA and CDR2 YSLEER. This CDR3 has 16 residues. Data came from immunoSEQ multiplex PCR; TCRdb stores just in-frame clones and leaves some out. The sample shows 45,000 or so clones, about 96% of them seen only once. This clonotype was obtained from a female donor with multiple sclerosis, enrolled in a pregnancy study. The sequenced sample was peripheral blood, obtained in the second trimester of pregnancy. The chain carries TRBV4-3 and TRBJ2-1; 10 nucleotides match TRBD2. For the CDR3, the DNA is TGCGCCAGCAGCCAAGATGGGGTAGCGGGGGGCAATGAGCAGTTCTTC. Its translation is CASSQDGVAGGNEQFF.